The entry below gives a single T cell receptor (beta chain) sequence along with its context. No cognate antigen has been identified for it. One end of the junction does not line up with germline, which may come from a read error. The sample comes from a study of blood T cells in healthy people across ages (dated by TCRdb to between 2015 and 2017). Looking at the study overall: In model experiments, template switching captured roughly one uniquely barcoded TCR beta cDNA molecule for every two T cells. The study measured age-related changes in TCR beta repertoire diversity using deep sequencing normalized with unique cDNA molecular identifiers. The donors were divided into four age groups: young (average approximately 16 years), middle-aged (around 41), aged (approximately 62) and long-lived (around 87). Two additional independent replicas of 1 million unique cDNA reads from the same blood draw were analyzed for two donors (one aged 18 to 29 and one aged 80 or older). Study-wide findings and limitations: The long-lived group showed more naive CD4+ T cells, fewer expanded clones and increased TCR diversity than the aged group, suggesting age selection. Estimates of total diversity based on one million sequenced T cells were considered lower bounds and underestimates. Because donor CMV infection status was unknown, age-related changes in expanded clonotypes were potentially confounded. A strong correlation was found between observed TCR beta diversity and the percentage of naive T cells measured by flow cytometry. As age increased, observed TCR beta diversity per million T cells dropped in a roughly linear way, and a significant reduction was already evident by age 40. Because profiling used bulk unsorted PBMCs, naive and antigen-experienced compartments could not be compared conclusively.

To prepare the library, 5' RACE was applied. Sequencing relied on an Illumina HiSeq 2500. A second PCR of roughly 6 to 12 cycles was performed with a sample-barcoded 5' primer and a J-beta primer mix. A template-switch 5' adaptor carrying 12 random nucleotides introduced a unique molecular identifier onto each TCR beta cDNA molecule. Each sample yielded at least 3 million CDR3-containing paired-end reads. First-strand cDNA was synthesized from all RNA with the Mint cDNA synthesis kit, primed by a TRBC-specific oligonucleotide. All cDNA was treated with uracil-DNA glycosylase and then went through a first 18-cycle PCR with the universal primers M1SS and BC2_uni_R. As for the original processing: Normalization of each sample was performed by random selection of 1 million high-quality reads, each carrying a distinct molecular identifier. Instead of being binned into consensus sequences, reads that shared molecular identifiers were thrown out. MiTCR, set to a Q25 quality threshold and the strictest error-elimination algorithm, was used for CDR3 identification, clonotype clustering and error correction. A nonparametric unseen species model using Euler transformation provided a lower-bound estimate of total TCR beta diversity. TCRdb cleaned the public reads at Q25 with fastp, built clones with MiXCR and kept in-frame beta chains. For every CDR3 protein sequence, its rows merge into one entry that carries the most common genes and DNA. TCRdb assigned the V and J calls; the authors' analysis was not used. The sample contains approximately 780,000 distinct CDR3 sequences, approximately 24% of them found a single time. Around 2.9% of the sample lies in the top ten.

The roughly 39 donors, aged roughly 6 to 90 years, were systemically healthy Caucasian individuals from Russia. Each donor gave about 11 milliliters of peripheral blood, drawn into EDTA-treated Vacutainer tubes. Ficoll-Paque density-gradient centrifugation was used to isolate PBMCs, with at least 6 million obtained per sample. Trizol reagent was used to extract total RNA from PBMCs, with at least 5.5 micrograms per sample. The percentages of naive CD45RAhigh/CD27high T cells were determined by flow cytometry on a PBMC aliquot from every donor. These data were also filed under a second study, of T cells of mothers and their children. In that second paper, the authors write: Nine systemically healthy Caucasian individuals, comprising three mothers and their six children, were included as donors. cDNA synthesis consumed the entire amount of extracted RNA, loaded at around 1.5 ug RNA in each 15 ul reaction. In the second PCR, the M1S primer added sample barcodes and 2-4 random nucleotides. More than 8 million TCR beta CDR3 reads were obtained from each mother, and about 3 million reads were obtained from each child. Thymic selection shapes the output of TCR recombination in a similar way in related and unrelated pairs, and inherited differences have a minor effect. Related mother-child pairs always showed normalized repertoire overlap that was slightly higher than in unrelated mother-child pairs, though the difference was never significant. Persistent microchimeric T cell clones were not detected, at a sensitivity of approximately 100 clones per million clonotypes. To look for features that set related mother-child pairs apart from unrelated individuals, the researchers ran deep NGS to compare the TCR beta repertoires of mothers and children. The mean age was about 37 +/- 4 years for the mothers and approximately 11 +/- 4 years for the children. Libraries were sequenced on Illumina HiSeq 2000 with 100+100 nt paired-end reads after adapter ligation with NEBNext reagents. To avoid cross-contamination, the mother libraries and the child libraries were prepared a month apart and sequenced in separate runs. Between roughly 500,000 and 2,000,000 distinct TCR beta clonotypes were identified per donor. Naive TCR beta clonotypes were estimated from low-frequency clonotypes matched to each donor's FACS-determined naive share, without sorting.

The TCR sequence derives from a boy aged 10-17 years in good health. Sequencing input: blood.

The encoded CDR3 is CSILGAGGGASTDTQYF. The DNA sequence is as follows: TGTAGCATCCTGGGGGCGGGAGGCGGCGCGAGCACAGATACGCAGTATTTT. The chain uses TRBV29-1 and TRBJ2-3; 8 of the junction bases match TRBD2. From cysteine to phenylalanine, the CDR3 is 17 amino acids long. The retained sequence is limited to the CDR3, 51 bases, with the frame set at the first base. Based on the germline V gene, the CDR1 and CDR2 sequences are SQVTM and ANQGSEA.